This TCR beta chain stems from a study of cytomegalovirus exposure and HLA in healthy donors (dated by TCRdb to about 2017). About the investigation overall: In an earlier analysis of 450 to 750 of the donors, 250 to 350 Gb of sequence data and some 100 million unique TCR beta sequences from approximately 180 million T cells were reported. Roughly 300 gigabases of sequencing data and approximately 85 million unique TCR sequences were included in an early release covering several hundred HLA-typed donors. Of the 300 to 500 genotyped donors, less than 90% were placed in the genetic ancestry cluster associated with self-reported Caucasian donors. The study aimed to test whether cataloging public T cell receptors could reveal signatures of past pathogen exposure. Using immunosequencing, the study profiled T cell repertoires from around 670 subjects and related those repertoires to cytomegalovirus serostatus. Besides the first cohort of 666 subjects, a separate validation cohort made up of over 95 different subjects was used. The study combined high-throughput TCR immunosequencing, statistical association of individual TCRs with disease status, and machine learning to predict cytomegalovirus infection status. In a later analysis, previously published TCR beta repertoires from some 640 donors were re-analyzed and high-resolution HLA genotyping was added so that TCR occurrence patterns could be studied. Rather than drawing on any new phenotypic data, the later analysis identified candidate immune exposures from TCR beta sequences and the way those sequences occurred across donors. An earlier analysis of a few hundred of the donors applied high-throughput TCR beta sequencing to assess whether each TCR beta V gene segment acted as functional or pseudogenic. Donor age, sex, ethnicity and CMV serostatus were compiled together with the repertoire data. Genome-wide SNP genotypes for about 55% of the 666 donors were used in a later genetic analysis, which treated that subset as a discovery cohort. All discovery cohort repertoires had been generated on a single sequencing platform. HLA typing included class I and class II loci at four-digit resolution. Typing coverage differed by locus: A, B, C, DRB1 and DQB1 were typed in about 620-640 donors, DQA1 in 500 to 550, DPA1 in over 600, and DPB1 in 400 to 490. Roughly 5 DR-DQ haplotypes were treated as single units for association and clustering because of strong linkage in the cohort. Among 398 genotyped donors of the cohort, an average of around 240,000 unique TCR beta nucleotide sequences were sequenced per donor, roughly 20% of them non-productive.

The receptor library was made with the immunoSEQ multiplex PCR assay. The multiplex PCR relied on a mix of 60 forward primers for TCR Vbeta segments and 13 reverse primers for TCR Jbeta segments. The CDR3 region of rearranged TCR beta genes was amplified from genomic DNA with a multiplex PCR assay. Amplified TCR beta libraries were sequenced as 87-base-pair reads on the Illumina HiSeq System. Concerning the study's data processing: Across the 670 or so repertoires, a later analysis counted around 80 million unique TCR beta chains, roughly 11 million of which were shared by at least two donors. Raw reads were error-corrected and collapsed into unique sequences by a nearest-neighbor algorithm in which closely related sequences were merged to remove PCR and sequencing errors. Alignment of CDR3 sequences to IMGT reference sequences was used to assign V, D and J gene segments. For a sequence to be retained, a match of at least six nucleotides was required to both a V gene segment and a J gene segment. Rearrangements were called productive when the CDR3 lacked stop codons and stayed in frame with V and J; all others were non-productive. CDR3 was defined according to IMGT convention as the region running from the second conserved V-encoded cysteine to the conserved J-encoded phenylalanine. The earlier analysis of some 580 of the donors excluded any sequence lacking an unambiguous match to a single V gene segment. An earlier analysis of a few hundred of the donors classified V segments as functional when productive rearrangements were above 56.7% and as segregating when the standard deviation between donors was above 5%. A statistical classification framework was built to diagnose cytomegalovirus status from the catalog of TCR beta chain sequences. In a later analysis, TCR nucleotide sequences were compared against IMGT/GENE-DB human TR gene sequences so that V and J genes could be assigned. A later analysis assigned CDR3 sequences and most-parsimonious VDJ recombination scenarios with the TCRdist pipeline. In a later analysis, each TCR beta chain was defined by its CDR3 amino acid sequence together with its V-gene family, and reads lacking a unique V-gene family were excluded. To address suspected cross-contamination and a sequencing artifact, a later analysis removed a few hundred highly shared, low-generation-probability nucleotide sequences. In a later analysis, a clonal expansion index for each public chain was calculated from normalized within-repertoire ranks of inferred template counts. A later analysis computed generation probabilities with a VDJ recombination model fitted to out-of-frame rearrangements, and checked the results against IGoR. In a later analysis, TCR-TCR, TCR-HLA and TCR-CMV co-occurrence was scored with hypergeometric tests, and a repertoire-size bias correction was applied to TCR pairs. To estimate false discovery rates, a later analysis permuted the HLA or CMV assignments 20 times. In a later analysis, co-occurring TCRs were grouped with DBSCAN, and TCRdist sequence similarity was added when clustering was performed within HLA-allele-positive subsets. For co-occurrence clustering, repertoires with fewer than 30,000 or more than 120,000 public chains were excluded, along with 4 to 6 repertoires with anomalous nucleotide sharing. Sourced from immuneACCESS, this table was stored by TCRdb with only in-frame sequences that have V and J called. A share of the clones is absent; for the studies checked, an unresolved V gene accounts for under half, and the remainder has no known explanation. The V and J calls and the clone size are those of that table, but D and trimming were determined from the DNA. For this sample the table gives 45,000 to 60,000 clones, of which 60% to 85% were detected only once. The ten biggest clones cover more than 6.5% of the sample.

As concerns this clone: Its antigen remains unidentified. One base away there is no much larger clone; base qualities are not given.

Broad study findings and their caveats: According to a later analysis, most CMV-associated TCR beta chains appeared to be HLA-restricted, and the HLA associations seemed to be driven largely by CMV exposure. Presence/absence analyses assumed roughly uniform sequencing depth across donors, an assumption that may not hold. According to a later analysis, parvovirus B19, influenza, CMV and Epstein-Barr virus appeared linked to several top co-occurrence clusters. The classifier was reported to diagnose cytomegalovirus status with high specificity and sensitivity in both the original and validation cohorts. A cluster of highly shared sequence variants was judged likely to represent a technical artifact of the sequencing pipeline. While some public TCRs were present in many individuals, most TCR sequences turned up only very rarely across donors. In a later analysis, the rate of TCR association differed among HLA loci, with DRB1 alleles having the most associated TCRs and HLA-C alleles having the fewest. A few of the identified cytomegalovirus-associated TCR beta chains were confirmed in vitro to be specific for cytomegalovirus antigens. In a later genetic analysis, fewer N-insertions in productive TCRs were reported among donors in an Asian-associated ancestry cluster than the approximately 630-donor mean. Immune exposure information for the cohort was limited to CMV serostatus. The study listed 150 to 200 TCR beta chains as associated with cytomegalovirus. In a later analysis, some 18,000 TCR beta sequences were associated with specific HLA alleles at a false discovery rate of 0.05. Because some donors lacked HLA typing at each locus, the association tests relied only on the typed subset. The cohort was sequenced for TCR beta chains only, and without alpha or paired-chain data the features that could be detected were limited. In a later genetic analysis, a missense DCLRE1C variant was associated with V-gene and J-gene trimming of TCR beta chains, and the association was replicated in an independent cohort. Because counts were too low, about 18 rarely observed V segments, including chromosome 9 orphons, were excluded from the earlier analysis of 587 of the donors. In a later analysis, HLA-associated TCR beta chains were found to be more clonally expanded and to have lower generation probabilities than equally common non-associated chains. Assigning TCR associations to individual alleles was difficult when HLA alleles, especially DR and DQ, strongly co-occurred. A further reported finding was that TCR beta sequences accurately predicted the HLA-A and HLA-B alleles for most subjects in the first cohort. Correlated functional status among segregating V segments might reflect linkage disequilibrium, but an unknown experimental factor could not be ruled out. It was suggested by the authors that the approach could potentially be generalized to other disease states and immunological phenotypes. Broadly in line with IMGT annotations, most TCR beta V segments showed up in productive rearrangements about 87% or about 30% of the time in an earlier analysis of some 590 of the donors.

The cohort comprised around 700 healthy bone marrow donors. All cohort members were sampled while nominally healthy, although unrecorded immune exposures were likely present. The donor tested CMV seropositive and was one of the 289 seropositive cohort members. Every donor gave a peripheral blood sample, and the peripheral blood mononuclear cells from that sample were used for TCR beta sequencing. Genomic DNA was extracted from the blood cell samples with the Qiagen DNeasy Blood Extraction Kit. The TCR sequence derives from a man aged 30-40 years in good health and CMV-seropositive. The sequencing input was PBMCs.

Here the CDR3 is given as CASMRGLEQYF. The base sequence is TGTGCCAGCATGAGGGGGCTGGAGCAGTACTTC. The rearranged segments are TRBV6-5 and TRBJ2-7, with TRBD1 identical over 7 junction bases. CDR1 and CDR2, looked up from the germline V gene, are MNHEY and SVGAGI. The CDR3 sequence holds 11 residues, the cysteine and phenylalanine included. Only the CDR3 DNA stays, 33 bases, in frame from base 1. V is trimmed back by 7 bases and J by 7 bases, and the junction contains 4 bases that no gene match accounts for.